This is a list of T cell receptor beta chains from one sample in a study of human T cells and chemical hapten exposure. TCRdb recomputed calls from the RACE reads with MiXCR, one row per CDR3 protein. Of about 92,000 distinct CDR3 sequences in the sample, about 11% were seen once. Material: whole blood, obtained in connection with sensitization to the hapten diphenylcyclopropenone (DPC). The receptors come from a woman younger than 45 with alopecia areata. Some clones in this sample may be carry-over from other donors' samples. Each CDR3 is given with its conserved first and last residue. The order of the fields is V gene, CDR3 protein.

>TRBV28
CASSLWMAWGGELFF
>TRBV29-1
CSVATAYEQYF
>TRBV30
CAWRQPGTPQHF
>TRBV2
CASTERTSGPRRYNEQFF
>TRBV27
CASTPPTDNATNEKLFF
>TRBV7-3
CASSSGGGTDTQYF
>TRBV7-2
CASSAKGTSGGKSYNEQFF
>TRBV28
CASSLLSGNTIYF
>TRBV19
CASGRGLMSGANVLTF
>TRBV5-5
CASSLQGAEYEQYF